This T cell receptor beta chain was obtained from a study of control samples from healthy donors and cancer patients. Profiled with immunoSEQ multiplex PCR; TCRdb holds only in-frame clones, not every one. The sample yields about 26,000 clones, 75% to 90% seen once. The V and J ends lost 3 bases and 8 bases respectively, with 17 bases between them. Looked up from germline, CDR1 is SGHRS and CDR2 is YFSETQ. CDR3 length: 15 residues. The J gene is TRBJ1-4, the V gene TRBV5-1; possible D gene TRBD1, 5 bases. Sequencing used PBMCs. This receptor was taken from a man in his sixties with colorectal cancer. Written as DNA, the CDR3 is TGCGCCAGCAGCTCTAGTGGGGCAACGGCCGAAAAACTGTTTTTT. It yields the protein CASSSSGATAEKLFF.